Presented here are 25 T cell receptor beta chains from one specimen sequenced in a study of CD4 T cells in relation to SARS-CoV-2 and coronaviruses. These receptors' antigens are unknown. Before the COVID-19 pandemic, during about 2011-2019, CD4+ T cells were taken from unexposed donors. Isolation of CD4+ T cells took place after roughly nine days in culture. Profiling relied on immunoSEQ multiplex PCR, and the TCRdb table lists in-frame clones only, not all of them. Found here are 20,000 to 25,000 clones, around three quarters of them singletons; the top ten hold 15% to 20%. The material sequenced was CD4+ T cells from PBMCs, cultured in vitro. These receptors were obtained from a human donor in good health.

This chain connects TRBV7-9 to TRBJ1-5, with D possibly TRBD1 on 5 matching bases. Trimming cost V 5 bases and J 3 bases, with 17 bases left between them. CDR1 and CDR2 (germline): SEHNR, FQNEAQ (reference sequence). The CDR3 spans 16 residues. The CDR3 DNA reads as TGTGCCAGCAGCCCAAAGGAGTCGGGGGACAATCAGCCCCAGCATTTT. Its translation: CASSPKESGDNQPQHF.

This clone was detected only once. V gene TRBV28 combines with J gene TRBJ1-1, with TRBD1 identical over 7 bases. Germline CDR1 is MDHEN and CDR2 is SYDVKM. V shed 3 bases and J 1 base; nucleotides not matched to a gene: 5. The CDR3 spans 15 residues. The chain's CDR3 is CASSFSRQGNTEAFF. CDR3 DNA sequence: TGTGCCAGCAGTTTTTCGAGACAGGGGAACACTGAAGCTTTCTTT. Full variable domain (missing parts from reference TRBV28 and TRBJ1-1): DVKVTQSSRYLVKRTGEKVFLECVQDMDHENMFWYRQDPGLGLRLIYFSYDVKMKEKGDIPEGYSVSREKKERFSLILESASTNQTSMYLCASSFSRQGNTEAFFGQGTRLTVV.

J is TRBJ2-5 and V is TRBV10-3; 10 nucleotides agree with TRBD1. Germline lookup yields CDR1 ENHRY and CDR2 SYGVKD. The CDR3 contains 15 residues. Trimming removed 4 bases from V and 3 bases from J; junction bases left unmatched: 5. DNA for the CDR3: TGTGCCATCAGTGTATCCGGGACAGGGGAAGAGACCCAGTACTTC. Translated, it gives CAISVSGTGEETQYF.

This sequence joins TRBV6-5 and TRBJ2-1; 7 bases are a match to TRBD1. The CDR3 has 15 residues. Per germline, CDR1 MNHEY and CDR2 SVGAGI. With V trimmed by 7 bases and J by 0 bases, 6 bases remained unmatched. CDR3 coding DNA: TGTGCCAGCACCGGACAGGAGAGCTCCTACAATGAGCAGTTCTTC. Protein product: CASTGQESSYNEQFF.

The V and J genes are TRBV6-1 and TRBJ1-4, with D perhaps matching TRBD1 (6 bases). The length of the CDR3 is 16 residues. The germline V gene has CDR1 MNHNS and CDR2 SASEGT. Trimming took off 1 base at V and 6 bases at J, with 15 bases between the two ends. For the CDR3, the DNA is TGTGCCAGCAGTGAAGGGAGGGGTAGGGGGTATGAAAAACTGTTTTTT. Its translation is CASSEGRGRGYEKLFF.

This clone was picked up one time. This rearrangement joins TRBV19 to TRBJ2-3; weak D call: TRBD2 (5 bases). Germline CDR1 and CDR2: LNHDA and SQIVND (reference sequence). Trimming took 8 bases from V and 1 from J, leaving 10 bases between them. CDR3 length: 13 amino acids. The CDR3 DNA follows: TGTGCCAGTCGAGGGTCGCGCACAGATACGCAGTATTTT. It is translated as CASRGSRTDTQYF.

In this sample, this clone turned up once. The chain combines TRBV7-3 with TRBJ1-1; possibly TRBD1 for D (5 bases). The CDR3 has 14 residues. The ends were cut back, 5 bases at V and 3 bases at J, with 13 bases in the middle. CDR1 SGHTA and CDR2 FQGTGA come from the germline V gene. The CDR3, as DNA: TGTGCCAGCAGCAGGGACCCCGAGGACACTGAAGCTTTCTTT. It translates to CASSRDPEDTEAFF.

There are a few counts of this clone. V usage is TRBV19 and J usage is TRBJ1-5; maybe TRBD1 (5 bases). V was cut by 0 bases and J by 1 base, with 7 bases left in between. The CDR3 loop spans 15 amino acids. CDR1 and CDR2 from the germline V gene are LNHDA and SQIVND (reference sequence). CDR3 region: CASSIDRQSNQPQHF. The CDR3, as DNA: TGTGCCAGTAGTATAGATCGACAGAGCAATCAGCCCCAGCATTTT.

The J gene is TRBJ2-7, the V gene TRBV11-2; D not certain. Trimming shortened V by 1 base and J by 3 bases, and 10 bases separated the two germline ends. The CDR3 is made up of 14 amino acids. Germline CDR1 reads SGHAT; CDR2 reads FQNNGV. The CDR3 sequence is CASSLGQTFYEQYF. The CDR3 nucleotides read TGTGCCAGCAGCTTAGGACAAACCTTCTACGAGCAGTACTTC.

This clone was seen a few times. The chain recombines TRBV2 with TRBJ1-5, with 12 bases fitting TRBD1. CDR1 SNHLY and CDR2 FYNNEI come from the germline V gene. The junction had 4 bases not matched to a gene; V was cut back by 6 bases and J by 7 bases. CDR3 size: 14 residues. The CDR3 protein is CASRGQGARQPQHF. The CDR3, as DNA: TGTGCCAGCAGGGGACAGGGGGCTCGGCAGCCCCAGCATTTT.

CDR3 loop: CASYWDVEAFF. The CDR3 region has the DNA TGTGCCAGCTATTGGGACGTTGAAGCTTTCTTT. The chain links TRBV6-5 to TRBJ1-1, with D possibly TRBD1 on 5 matching bases. The CDR3 loop spans 11 amino acids. V was trimmed by 8 bases and J by 7 bases, leaving 11 bases between them. The germline CDR1 and CDR2 sequences are MNHEY and SVGAGI.

The chain is built from TRBV4-1 and TRBJ1-4; 7 bases fit TRBD1. The CDR3 extends over 16 amino acids. The germline CDR1 and CDR2 sequences are MGHRA and YSYEKL. With V trimmed by 3 bases and J by 6 bases, 10 bases remained unmatched. In nucleotides, the CDR3 is TGCGCCAGCAGCCACCCTCAGGCAGGGGGACATGAAAAACTGTTTTTT. Translated, it gives CASSHPQAGGHEKLFF.

This clone was seen once. This sequence joins TRBV5-4 and TRBJ2-1; perhaps TRBD2 as D (6 bases). The germline V and J ends were trimmed by 2 bases and 1 base, with 10 bases remaining between them. CDR1 is SGHNT and CDR2 is YYREEE in the germline V gene (reference sequence). This CDR3 contains 15 residues. CDR3 protein: CASSLGGASYNEQFF. The CDR3 nucleotides read TGTGCCAGCAGCTTAGGCGGGGCTTCCTACAATGAGCAGTTCTTC.

The chain combines TRBV3-1 (or the pseudogene TRBV3-2) with TRBJ2-2, with 8 bases lining up with TRBD1. The germline gives CDR1 LGHDT, CDR2 YNNKEL (reference sequence). The CDR3 is made up of 15 amino acids. Trimming at V came to 0 bases and at J to 4 bases, leaving 1 base not matched to a gene. The CDR3 reads CASSQDGQGTGELFF. CDR3 nucleotides: TGTGCCAGCAGCCAAGACGGACAGGGCACCGGGGAGCTGTTTTTT.

The chain is built from TRBV12-3 or TRBV12-4 and TRBJ1-1, with 8 bases identical to TRBD1. This CDR3 comprises 13 residues. With V trimmed by 5 bases and J by 4 bases, 3 bases remained unmatched. As DNA, the CDR3 is TGTGCCAGCAGTCTGGACAGGGCCACTGAAGCTTTCTTT. It codes for CASSLDRATEAFF.

The V and J genes are TRBV28 and TRBJ2-7; tentatively, D is TRBD2 (5 bases). V lost 2 bases and J lost 2, with 13 bases in between. The CDR3 length is 15 residues. Germline V CDR1 and CDR2: MDHEN, SYDVKM. The CDR3 sequence is CASSLLLAGAYEQYF. Written as DNA, the CDR3 is TGTGCCAGCAGTTTACTGCTAGCTGGGGCCTACGAGCAGTACTTC. The full variable domain, completed using reference TRBV28 and TRBJ2-7, is DVKVTQSSRYLVKRTGEKVFLECVQDMDHENMFWYRQDPGLGLRLIYFSYDVKMKEKGDIPEGYSVSREKKERFSLILESASTNQTSMYLCASSLLLAGAYEQYFGPGTRLTVT.

The J gene is TRBJ2-1, the V gene TRBV10-3; 7 bases are shared with TRBD2. The germline V gene encodes CDR1 ENHRY and CDR2 SYGVKD. Trimming cost V 6 bases and J 0 bases; bases outside gene matches: 11. The CDR3 loop spans 17 amino acids. Written as DNA, the CDR3 is TGTGCCATCAGGTCTTTTGGGGGAGGGAACTCCTACAATGAGCAGTTCTTC. The encoded protein is CAIRSFGGGNSYNEQFF.

The CDR3: CASSRSQEVTDTQYF. Written as DNA, the CDR3 is TGTGCCAGCAGTCGTAGCCAGGAGGTCACAGATACGCAGTATTTT. V and J are TRBV6-5 and TRBJ2-3; weak D call: TRBD2 (5 bases). The CDR3 totals 15 residues. V lost 5 bases, J lost 2 bases, and 14 bases lay in between. CDR1 is MNHEY, CDR2 SVGAGI, per germline.

The J gene is TRBJ2-1, the V gene TRBV12-3 or TRBV12-4, with D unresolved. The CDR3 sequence is 13 residues long. V lost 10 bases to trimming and J lost 10 bases, with 20 bases between them. CDR3 DNA: TGTGCCATCGCAAGTCGGAGAGACACAGAGCAGTTCTTC. This sequence encodes CAIASRRDTEQFF.

This chain connects TRBV24-1 to TRBJ2-3, with D maybe TRBD2 (6 bases). This CDR3 comprises 17 residues. The germline V gene encodes CDR1 KGHDR and CDR2 SFDVKD. Trimming removed 4 bases at V and 1 base at J, with 17 bases between. The CDR3 nucleotides are TGTGCCACCAGTGACCCCGGGACTCCCATGGGCACAGATACGCAGTATTTT. It specifies CATSDPGTPMGTDTQYF.

This sequence joins TRBV6-5 and TRBJ2-2; TRBD2 matches at 8 bases. V shed 5 bases and J 1 base; nucleotides not matched to a gene: 0. Germline V gives CDR1 MNHEY, CDR2 SVGAGI. The CDR3 length is 14 residues. CDR3 sequence reads: CASSSGGNTGELFF. The CDR3 DNA is TGTGCCAGCAGTAGCGGGGGGAACACCGGGGAGCTGTTTTTT.

The gene calls are TRBV5-1 and TRBJ2-3, with D tentatively TRBD2 (5 bases). Trimming removed 6 bases at V and 0 bases at J, with 17 bases between. Germline CDR1 SGHRS, CDR2 YFSETQ. The CDR3 runs to 16 residues. The CDR3 DNA sequence: TGCGCCAGCACAGGCCTAGCTTCCCTTAGCACAGATACGCAGTATTTT. As protein: CASTGLASLSTDTQYF.

The chain couples TRBV30 to TRBJ1-1; D not resolved. The V end was cut by 6 bases, the J end by 0 bases, with 11 bases between. The CDR3 loop spans 13 amino acids. CDR1 and CDR2 (germline): GTSNPN, SVGIG (reference sequence). CDR3 sequence: CACRTDLNTEAFF. The CDR3 DNA reads as TGTGCCTGTAGGACGGACTTGAACACTGAAGCTTTCTTT.

V and J are TRBV9 and TRBJ2-3; D gene ambiguous. The CDR3 consists of 13 residues. V shed 3 bases and J shed 0 bases, with 5 bases lying between them. Germline V lookup: CDR1 SGDLS, CDR2 YYNGEE. CDR3: CASSATSTDTQYF. In DNA, the CDR3 is TGTGCCAGCAGCGCAACTAGCACAGATACGCAGTATTTT. The whole variable domain, remainder taken from reference TRBV9 and TRBJ2-3, is DSGVTQTPKHLITATGQRVTLRCSPRSGDLSVYWYQQSLDQGLQFLIQYYNGEERAKGNILERFSAQQFPDLHSELNLSSLELGDSALYFCASSATSTDTQYFGPGTRLTVL.

This chain connects TRBV30 to TRBJ1-2, with D hard to call. V was cut by 2 bases and J by 13 bases, with 17 bases left in between. The CDR3 sequence is 12 residues long. The V gene's germline CDR1 is GTSNPN and CDR2 SVGIG (reference sequence). The DNA for the CDR3 is TGTGCCTGGAGTCCACAACACGGGCAGTGCACCTTC. This translates into CAWSPQHGQCTF.